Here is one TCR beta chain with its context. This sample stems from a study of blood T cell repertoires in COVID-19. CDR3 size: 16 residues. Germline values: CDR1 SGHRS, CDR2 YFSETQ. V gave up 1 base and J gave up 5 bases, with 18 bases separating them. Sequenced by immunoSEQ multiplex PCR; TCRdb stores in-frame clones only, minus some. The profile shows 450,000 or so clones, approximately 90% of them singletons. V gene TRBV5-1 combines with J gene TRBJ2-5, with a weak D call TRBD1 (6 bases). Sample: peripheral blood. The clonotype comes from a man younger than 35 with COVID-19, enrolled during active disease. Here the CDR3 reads CASSLNRAGARETQYF. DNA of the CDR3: TGCGCCAGCAGCTTGAATCGAGCAGGGGCTAGGGAGACCCAGTACTTC.